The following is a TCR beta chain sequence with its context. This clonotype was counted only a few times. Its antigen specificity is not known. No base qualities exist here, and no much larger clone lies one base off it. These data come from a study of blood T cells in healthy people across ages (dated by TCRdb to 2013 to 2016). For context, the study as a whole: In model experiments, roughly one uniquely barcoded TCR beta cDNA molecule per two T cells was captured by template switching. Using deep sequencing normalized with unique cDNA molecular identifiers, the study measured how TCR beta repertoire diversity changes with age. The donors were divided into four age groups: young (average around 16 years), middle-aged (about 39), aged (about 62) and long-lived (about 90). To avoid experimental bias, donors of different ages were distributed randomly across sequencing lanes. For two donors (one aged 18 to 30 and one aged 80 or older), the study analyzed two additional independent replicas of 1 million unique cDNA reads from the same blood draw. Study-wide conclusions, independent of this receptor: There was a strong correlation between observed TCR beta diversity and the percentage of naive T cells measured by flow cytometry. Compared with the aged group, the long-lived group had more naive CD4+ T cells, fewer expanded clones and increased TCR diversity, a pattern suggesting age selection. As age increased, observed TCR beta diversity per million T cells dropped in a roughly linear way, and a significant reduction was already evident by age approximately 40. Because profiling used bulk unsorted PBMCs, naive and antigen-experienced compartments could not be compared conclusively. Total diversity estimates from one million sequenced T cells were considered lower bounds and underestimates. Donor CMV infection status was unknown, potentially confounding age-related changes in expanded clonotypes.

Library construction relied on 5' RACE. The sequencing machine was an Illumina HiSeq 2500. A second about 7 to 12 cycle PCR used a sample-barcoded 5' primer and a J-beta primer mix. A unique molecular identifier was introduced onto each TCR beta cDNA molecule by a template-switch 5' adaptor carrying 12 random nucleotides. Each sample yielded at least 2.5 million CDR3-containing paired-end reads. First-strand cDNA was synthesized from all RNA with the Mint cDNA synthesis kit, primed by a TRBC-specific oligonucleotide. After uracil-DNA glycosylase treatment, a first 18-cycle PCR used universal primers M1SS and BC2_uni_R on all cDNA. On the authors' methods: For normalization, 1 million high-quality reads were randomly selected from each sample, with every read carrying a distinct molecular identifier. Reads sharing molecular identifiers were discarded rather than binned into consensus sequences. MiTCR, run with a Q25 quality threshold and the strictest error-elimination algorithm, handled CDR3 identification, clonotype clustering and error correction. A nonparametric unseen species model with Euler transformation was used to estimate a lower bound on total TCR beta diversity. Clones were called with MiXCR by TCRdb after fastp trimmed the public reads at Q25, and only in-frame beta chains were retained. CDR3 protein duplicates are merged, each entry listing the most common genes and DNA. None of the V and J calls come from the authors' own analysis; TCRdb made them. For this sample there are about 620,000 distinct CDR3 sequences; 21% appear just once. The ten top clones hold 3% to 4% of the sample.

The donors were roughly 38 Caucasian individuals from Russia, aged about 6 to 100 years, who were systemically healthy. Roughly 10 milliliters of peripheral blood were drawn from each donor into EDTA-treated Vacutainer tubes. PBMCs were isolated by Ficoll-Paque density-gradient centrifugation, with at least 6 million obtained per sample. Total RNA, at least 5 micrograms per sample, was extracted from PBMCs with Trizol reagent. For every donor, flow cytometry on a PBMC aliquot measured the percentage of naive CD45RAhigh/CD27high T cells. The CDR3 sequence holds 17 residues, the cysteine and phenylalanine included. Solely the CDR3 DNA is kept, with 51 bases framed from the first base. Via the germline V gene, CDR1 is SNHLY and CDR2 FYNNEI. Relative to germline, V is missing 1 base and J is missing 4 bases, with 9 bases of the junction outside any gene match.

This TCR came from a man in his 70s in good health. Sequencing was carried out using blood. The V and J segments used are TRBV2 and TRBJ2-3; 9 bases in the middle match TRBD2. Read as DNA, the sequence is TGTGCCAGCAGTGAAGGGCTAGCGGGACACGTGTCAGATACGCAGTATTTT. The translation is CASSEGLAGHVSDTQYF.